The 32 T cell receptor beta chains below all came from one sample that was sequenced in a study of T cell repertoires in cytomegalovirus infection. MiXCR, applied by TCRdb to the reads, yields one record per CDR3 protein. The sample includes some 800,000 distinct CDR3 sequences, roughly 29% of them seen just once. Antigens for these TCRs are unknown. Sample: cultured CD8+ T cells from PBMCs, taken from culture after CMV antigen stimulation. The source of these receptors is a human donor in good health (CMV status not recorded). Some clones in this sample may be carry-over from other donors' samples.

This clonotype was picked up a small number of times. The chain recombines TRBV27 with TRBJ1-5; D remains ambiguous. V lost 5 bases, J lost 9 bases, and 11 bases lay in between. The germline V gene has CDR1 MNHEY and CDR2 SMNVEV (reference sequence). CDR3 length: 12 residues. CDR3: CASSRPPGPQHF. The CDR3 DNA reads as TGTGCCAGCAGTCGACCTCCGGGGCCCCAGCATTTT.

This clonotype appeared a single time. V and J are TRBV6-5 and TRBJ1-6; TRBD1 aligns across 7 bases. The CDR3 runs 17 residues. V gave up 6 bases and J gave up 0 bases; unmatched junction bases: 8. Germline CDR1 reads MNHEY; CDR2 reads SVGAGI. The CDR3 DNA reads TGTGCCAGCAGCCAGACAGGGTTCAGCTCCTATAATTCACCCCTCCACTTT. Amino acid sequence: CASSQTGFSSYNSPLHF.

The CDR3 reads CSALLDSVYEQYF. DNA for the CDR3: TGCAGTGCGCTCCTGGACAGTGTCTACGAGCAGTACTTC. This rearrangement joins TRBV20-1 to TRBJ2-7, with D perhaps matching TRBD1 (6 bases). This CDR3 is built from 13 residues. Trimming cost V 6 bases and J 3 bases, with 15 bases left between them. Germline V gives CDR1 DFQATT, CDR2 SNEGSKA (reference sequence).

This CDR3 reads CSARDRGPSNQPQHF. In nucleotides, the CDR3 is TGCAGTGCTAGAGACAGGGGGCCTAGCAATCAGCCCCAGCATTTT. V gene TRBV20-1 combines with J gene TRBJ1-5, with TRBD1 matching 8 bases. J lost 0 bases, V lost 0 bases, and 1 base had no gene match. The CDR3 sequence is 15 residues long. Germline lookup yields CDR1 DFQATT and CDR2 SNEGSKA (reference sequence).

This clonotype was observed a handful of times. The chain combines TRBV20-1 with TRBJ1-6; 9 nucleotides match TRBD1. This CDR3 contains 17 residues. Trimming cost V 0 bases and J 3 bases; bases outside gene matches: 6. The germline gives CDR1 DFQATT, CDR2 SNEGSKA (reference sequence). CDR3 DNA: TGCAGTGCTAGAGATGGACCGACAGGGGGCTATAATTCACCCCTCCACTTT. Protein product: CSARDGPTGGYNSPLHF.

This clonotype showed up just a few times. This chain uses TRBV12-3 or TRBV12-4 with TRBJ2-3; D is perhaps TRBD2 (5 bases). There are 15 residues in the CDR3. Trimming took 3 bases from V and 0 from J, leaving 10 bases between them. The CDR3 DNA is TGTGCCAGCAGTTTCGTAGCGACTAGCACAGATACGCAGTATTTT. As protein: CASSFVATSTDTQYF.

The rearrangement joins TRBV13 to TRBJ2-3, with 10 bases fitting TRBD1. The CDR3 covers 16 residues. Germline CDR1 is PRHDT and CDR2 is FYEKMQ (reference sequence). V lost 6 bases to trimming and J lost 5 bases; unmatched junction nucleotides: 11. The CDR3 here is CASSFKPGQGKDTQYF. The CDR3 DNA sequence: TGTGCCAGCAGTTTTAAGCCGGGACAGGGGAAAGATACGCAGTATTTT.

The chain joins TRBV6-5 to TRBJ2-7, with D possibly TRBD1 on 5 matching bases. Germline CDR1 MNHEY, CDR2 SVGAGI. Trimming took 6 bases from V and 0 from J, leaving 9 bases between them. This CDR3 is built from 13 residues. The CDR3 is CASRHRSSYEQYV. The CDR3, as DNA: TGTGCCAGCAGGCACAGGAGCTCCTACGAGCAGTACGTC.

The genes are TRBV4-2 and TRBJ2-2; 7 positions match TRBD1. From germline, CDR1 is LGHNA and CDR2 YNFKEQ. The CDR3 has 17 residues. The junction had 10 bases not matched to a gene; V was cut back by 3 bases and J by 3 bases. The CDR3 is CASSHLRQGDYTGELFF. The DNA for the CDR3 is TGTGCCAGCAGCCACCTCCGACAGGGAGATTACACCGGGGAGCTGTTTTTT.

In this sample, this clonotype turned up a few times. The gene calls are TRBV9 and TRBJ2-3; D remains unclear. Trimming cost V 4 bases and J 0 bases, with 12 bases left between them. The CDR3 contains 15 residues. Germline CDR1 reads SGDLS; CDR2 reads YYNGEE. This CDR3 is CASSPDGDSTDTQYF. The CDR3, as DNA: TGTGCCAGCAGCCCCGATGGGGATAGCACAGATACGCAGTATTTT. Full variable domain (missing parts from reference TRBV9 and TRBJ2-3): DSGVTQTPKHLITATGQRVTLRCSPRSGDLSVYWYQQSLDQGLQFLIQYYNGEERAKGNILERFSAQQFPDLHSELNLSSLELGDSALYFCASSPDGDSTDTQYFGPGTRLTVL.

This clonotype was recorded once. The chain is built from TRBV10-3 and TRBJ2-3; D call uncertain. The germline V gene has CDR1 ENHRY and CDR2 SYGVKD. The CDR3 sequence is 15 residues long. The V end lost 6 bases, the J end lost 0 bases, and 13 bases lay between the germline ends. The CDR3 coding sequence is TGTGCCATCAGGACCGGCACAGCTAGCACAGATACGCAGTATTTT. This sequence encodes CAIRTGTASTDTQYF.

The chain recombines TRBV6-2 or TRBV6-3 with TRBJ2-3; D uncertain. From germline, CDR1 is MNHEY and CDR2 SVGEGT. The CDR3 is 16 amino acids. V was cut by 1 base and J by 0 bases, with 11 bases left in between. The CDR3 loop reads CASSYLRITSTDTQYF. The CDR3 region has the DNA TGTGCCAGCAGTTACTTGAGAATTACTAGCACAGATACGCAGTATTTT.

This clonotype was counted many times. The gene calls are TRBV28 and TRBJ1-2; maybe TRBD1 (5 bases). The V end was cut by 2 bases, the J end by 5 bases, with 15 bases between. The CDR3 runs to 15 residues. CDR1 and CDR2 from the germline V gene are MDHEN and SYDVKM. The CDR3 DNA follows: TGTGCCAGCAGTTTACCTTGGGACTCTATTTATGGCTACACCTTC. Translating gives CASSLPWDSIYGYTF.

This clonotype was counted a few times. CDR3 DNA: TGCGCCAGCAGCAAGGTTGGAGGTACTGAAGCTTTCTTT. It is translated as CASSKVGGTEAFF. The chain combines TRBV4-3 with TRBJ1-1; D ambiguous. The CDR3 loop spans 13 amino acids. Trimming left V 5 bases short and J 5 bases short, with 12 bases between. Germline CDR1 reads LGHNA; CDR2 reads YSLEER.

The chain is built from TRBV10-1 and TRBJ2-5; TRBD2 matches at 7 bases. Germline V gene sequence: CDR1 WNHNN, CDR2 SYGVQD (reference sequence). CDR3 size: 14 residues. V was pared by 6 bases and J by 0 bases, with 4 bases of the junction left unmatched. CDR3 nucleotide sequence: TGCGCCAGCAGCGATCTAGCGGACCAAGAGACCCAGTACTTC. Translated, it gives CASSDLADQETQYF.

This clonotype was observed many times. V and J are TRBV7-9 and TRBJ2-3; 7 bases align to TRBD2. V shed 3 bases, J shed 6 bases, and the junction held 3 bases outside the gene matches. This CDR3 contains 13 residues. Germline values: CDR1 SEHNR, CDR2 FQNEAQ (reference sequence). CDR3 nucleotide sequence: TGTGCCAGCAGCTTGACTAGCCCGGATACGCAGTATTTT. Translating gives CASSLTSPDTQYF.

This rearrangement joins TRBV27 to TRBJ2-7; perhaps D is TRBD1 or TRBD2 (5 bases each). The CDR3 is made up of 16 amino acids. The germline V gene has CDR1 MNHEY and CDR2 SMNVEV (reference sequence). The germline V and J ends were trimmed by 5 bases and 2 bases, with 19 bases remaining between them. CDR3 DNA sequence: TGTGCCAGCAGTGGTCTACGGGACGTAGGGCCCTACGAGCAGTACTTC. Translation: CASSGLRDVGPYEQYF.

This chain joins TRBV12-3 or TRBV12-4 and TRBJ1-5; D unresolved. CDR3 length: 16 residues. Trimming stripped 1 base from V and 6 bases from J, with 16 bases between. The CDR3 here is CASSLGAEVGSQPQHF. The CDR3 region has the DNA TGTGCCAGCAGTTTAGGGGCGGAAGTGGGCAGTCAGCCCCAGCATTTT.

This clonotype appeared a few times. The rearrangement uses TRBV6-1 and TRBJ1-1; D gene ambiguous. The length of the CDR3 is 14 residues. V was shortened by 1 base and J by 2 bases, with 8 bases between the two germline ends. Germline assignment: CDR1 MNHNS and CDR2 SASEGT. CDR3 bases: TGTGCCAGCAGTGAAGACATCTATAACACTGAAGCTTTCTTT. It codes for CASSEDIYNTEAFF.

The gene calls are TRBV9 and TRBJ2-7; D ambiguous. Trimming removed 1 base from V and 3 bases from J, with 14 bases in between. CDR1 SGDLS and CDR2 YYNGEE come from the germline V gene. CDR3 length: 15 amino acids. Here the CDR3 DNA reads TGTGCCAGCAGCGTAAACATCGGATCAGTCTACGAGCAGTACTTC. It yields the protein CASSVNIGSVYEQYF.

The chain combines TRBV18 with TRBJ2-3; D unclear. The CDR3 consists of 17 residues. Trimming cost V 1 base and J 0 bases, with 14 bases left between them. Germline loops: CDR1 KGHSH, CDR2 LQKENI. The CDR3 nucleotides read TGTGCCAGCTCACCACGTAGAGCGTTCTCTAGCACAGATACGCAGTATTTT. It encodes CASSPRRAFSSTDTQYF.

Ten or more counts support this clonotype. The CDR3 DNA reads as TGTGCCAGCAGTGATGGGGGACAGGGGGTCTATGGCTACACCTTC. It specifies CASSDGGQGVYGYTF. The rearrangement uses TRBV6-1 and TRBJ1-2, with TRBD1 identical over 11 bases. The germline V gene encodes CDR1 MNHNS and CDR2 SASEGT. V shed 3 bases and J 4 bases; nucleotides not matched to a gene: 4. This CDR3 has 15 amino acids.

This clonotype was seen repeatedly, ten times or more. The genes are TRBV7-9 and TRBJ1-1; 10 nucleotides match TRBD1. Per the germline V gene, CDR1 is SEHNR and CDR2 is FQNEAQ (reference sequence). Unmatched junction bases numbered 8, after V lost 5 bases and J lost 5 bases. The CDR3 length is 15 residues. Here the CDR3 reads CASSDWRTGGTEAFF. In nucleotides, the CDR3 is TGTGCCAGCAGCGACTGGCGGACAGGGGGGACTGAAGCTTTCTTT. Combining the CDR3 with reference TRBV7-9 and TRBJ1-1 gives the whole variable domain DTGVSQNPRHKITKRGQNVTFRCDPISEHNRLYWYRQTLGQGPEFLTYFQNEAQLEKSRLLSDRFSAERPKGSFSTLEIQRTEQGDSAMYLCASSDWRTGGTEAFFGQGTRLTVV.

The chain couples TRBV27 to TRBJ1-2; 8 positions match TRBD1. The V gene's germline CDR1 is MNHEY and CDR2 SMNVEV (reference sequence). The V segment lost 3 bases and the J segment 3 bases; nucleotides outside the gene matches: 21. The CDR3 has 20 amino acids. DNA for the CDR3: TGTGCCAGCAGTTTTTTGTTATTGAACAGGGGGGAACCCAGAGACTATGGCTACACCTTC. Its translation is CASSFLLLNRGEPRDYGYTF.

This sequence joins TRBV6-2 or TRBV6-3 and TRBJ2-3, with D possibly matching TRBD2 (5 bases). Trimming took off 4 bases at V and 6 bases at J, with 14 bases between the two ends. This CDR3 contains 14 residues. The germline V gene encodes CDR1 MNHEY and CDR2 SVGEGT. The CDR3 DNA reads TGTGCCAGCAGTTTCTTTGTAGGCGGGGATACGCAGTATTTT. Residues: CASSFFVGGDTQYF.

The V gene is TRBV12-3 or TRBV12-4, the J gene TRBJ2-5; D uncertain. This CDR3 has 13 amino acids. V shed 6 bases and J shed 5 bases, with 13 bases lying between them. The CDR3: CASSRQEPETQYF. The CDR3 DNA reads as TGTGCCAGCAGCAGACAAGAACCGGAGACCCAGTACTTC.

This clonotype was counted a few times. The chain employs TRBV4-2 and TRBJ1-2, with 7 bases identical to TRBD1. Trimming took 0 bases from V and 11 from J; bases not matched to a gene: 0. Germline V gene data show CDR1 as LGHNA and CDR2 as YNFKEQ. CDR3 length: 11 amino acids. The CDR3 coding sequence is TGTGCCAGCAGCCAAGACAGGGGGTACACCTTC. Translated, it gives CASSQDRGYTF.

The J gene is TRBJ1-1, the V gene TRBV27; no definite D call. The V end lost 7 bases, the J end lost 8 bases, and 11 bases lay between the germline ends. In germline, CDR1 is MNHEY, CDR2 SMNVEV (reference sequence). This CDR3 spans 11 amino acids. CDR3 sequence: CASKSSREAFF. In DNA, the CDR3 is TGTGCCAGCAAGTCCTCAAGGGAAGCTTTCTTT.

This clonotype was counted many times. One end of the junction fails to match germline, which may point to a read error. V and J are TRBV12-3 or TRBV12-4 and TRBJ1-5; D unclear. The CDR3 spans 13 residues. CDR3: CASSLGRVQPQHF. The CDR3, as DNA: TGTGCCAGCAGCTTAGGTCGAGTCCAGCCCCAGCATTTT.

The rearrangement joins TRBV7-9 to TRBJ1-4; TRBD1 agrees at 12 bases. CDR3 length: 15 residues. Germline CDR1 reads SEHNR; CDR2 reads FQNEAQ (reference sequence). After removal of 5 bases from V and 7 bases from J, the junction contained 5 bases not matched to a gene. CDR3 DNA sequence: TGTGCCAGCAGCCCAACGGGACAGGGGGCTGAAAAACTGTTTTTT. This translates into CASSPTGQGAEKLFF. The full variable domain, in which reference TRBV7-9 and TRBJ1-4 provide the parts outside the CDR3, is DTGVSQNPRHKITKRGQNVTFRCDPISEHNRLYWYRQTLGQGPEFLTYFQNEAQLEKSRLLSDRFSAERPKGSFSTLEIQRTEQGDSAMYLCASSPTGQGAEKLFFGSGTQLSVL.

This clonotype turned up a few times. The chain uses TRBV27 and TRBJ2-7; the D call may be TRBD1 or TRBD2 (5 bases each). The germline V gene has CDR1 MNHEY and CDR2 SMNVEV (reference sequence). The CDR3 runs 16 residues. The V gene lost 3 bases and the J gene lost 12 bases, with 27 bases spanning the gap. The CDR3 reads CASSFRGMQRADHPYV. CDR3 coding DNA: TGTGCCAGCAGTTTCCGGGGCATGCAACGAGCCGATCACCCGTACGTC.

The table lists this clonotype with a few counts. The chain employs TRBV19 and TRBJ1-1, with D possibly being TRBD1 (6 bases). Trimming removed 1 base at V and 5 bases at J, with 14 bases between. The germline V gene encodes CDR1 LNHDA and CDR2 SQIVND (reference sequence). The CDR3 is 15 residues long. CDR3 nucleotide sequence: TGTGCCAGTAGTATAGCGAGGGGGGCTTGGACTGAAGCTTTCTTT. It codes for CASSIARGAWTEAFF.